The 26 T cell receptor beta chains below all came from one sample that was sequenced in a study of CD8+ T cells in alopecia areata. The treatment: oral pan-JAK inhibitor, 5-10 mg twice daily. RNA extraction and reverse transcription yielded cDNA as sequencing template. The method was immunoSEQ multiplex PCR; TCRdb's version includes in-frame clones alone and lacks a portion of them. The table lists roughly 280,000 clones, 60% of them singletons. The source was CD4+ T cells sorted from blood, collected around week 54, from a patient treated with tofacitinib. The receptor set was obtained from a human donor with alopecia areata.

This clone occurred a few times. The chain uses TRBV29-1 and TRBJ2-1; D is possibly TRBD1 (6 bases). The CDR3 contains 15 residues. CDR1 and CDR2 from the germline V gene are SQVTM and ANQGSEA. V shed 1 base and J shed 0 bases, with 10 bases lying between them. The CDR3 nucleotides read TGCAGCGTTGAAGCTCTGGACAGCTCCTACAATGAGCAGTTCTTC. This sequence encodes CSVEALDSSYNEQFF.

This clone was observed once. A far more abundant clone sits one base away, making this likely a read error. The chain carries TRBV5-6 and TRBJ2-5; D gene ambiguous. The CDR3 is 12 amino acids. Germline V gene lookup returns CDR1 SGHDT and CDR2 YYEEEE. V gave up 0 bases and J gave up 2 bases, with 2 bases separating them. As DNA, the CDR3 is TGTGCCAGCAGCTTGGGACAAGAGACCCAGTACTTC. It translates to CASSLGQETQYF. The variable domain in full, completed from reference TRBV5-6 and TRBJ2-5, reads DAGVTQSPTHLIKTRGQQVTLRCSPKSGHDTVSWYQQALGQGPQFIFQYYEEEERQRGNFPDRFSGHQFPNYSSELNVNALLLGDSALYLCASSLGQETQYFGPGTRLLVL.

This sequence joins TRBV10-3 and TRBJ2-5; no firm D call. The CDR3 runs to 11 residues. Looked up from germline, CDR1 is ENHRY and CDR2 is SYGVKD. V was trimmed by 10 bases and J by 8 bases, leaving 14 bases between them. CDR3 sequence (DNA): TGTGCCACCAGATTCGGTGAAACCCAGTACTTC. Translated, it gives CATRFGETQYF.

The V call is TRBV30, the J call TRBJ1-2; 8 bases agree with TRBD1. The CDR3 contains 14 residues. CDR1 is GTSNPN, CDR2 SVGIG, per germline (reference sequence). Trimming removed 4 bases from V and 3 bases from J; junction bases left unmatched: 7. The chain's CDR3 is CAWTEGRGHYGYTF. The CDR3, as DNA: TGTGCCTGGACCGAGGGCAGGGGGCACTATGGCTACACCTTC. Complete variable domain (other parts from reference TRBV30 and TRBJ1-2): SQTIHQWPATLVQPVGSPLSLECTVEGTSNPNLYWYRQAAGRGLQLLFYSVGIGQISSEVPQNLSASRPQDRQFILSSKKLLLSDSGFYLCAWTEGRGHYGYTFGSGTRLTVV.

The V gene is TRBV4-3, the J gene TRBJ1-2; the match to TRBD1 covers 8 bases. This CDR3 has 14 amino acids. CDR1 and CDR2 from the germline V gene are LGHNA and YSLEER. Trimming took 2 bases from V and 6 from J; bases not matched to a gene: 5. The CDR3 coding sequence is TGCGCCAGCAGCCAATCAGGGACAGGCCATGGCTACACCTTC. It specifies CASSQSGTGHGYTF.

The chain employs TRBV27 and TRBJ2-5; D is unresolved. Germline values: CDR1 MNHEY, CDR2 SMNVEV (reference sequence). Trimming took off 8 bases at V and 6 bases at J, with 19 bases between the two ends. The CDR3 runs 14 residues. Here the CDR3 DNA reads TGTGCCAGCGGAAGGGTAGAATCCAAAAAGACCCAGTACTTC. Protein sequence: CASGRVESKKTQYF.

This clone was detected only a few times. The J gene is TRBJ2-5, the V gene TRBV7-3; D gene ambiguous. Germline CDR1 and CDR2: SGHTA and FQGTGA. The CDR3 has 14 amino acids. Trimming removed 3 bases from V and 0 bases from J, with 8 bases in between. The CDR3: CASSLRGHQETQYF. Written as DNA, the CDR3 is TGTGCCAGCAGCTTGCGCGGACACCAAGAGACCCAGTACTTC.

A few counts support this clone. The chain links TRBV9 to TRBJ1-5; TRBD1 agrees at 7 bases. The CDR3 sequence is 15 residues long. J was trimmed by 4 bases and V by 2 bases; bases with no gene match: 6. CDR1 and CDR2 (germline): SGDLS, YYNGEE. CDR3 residues: CASSVSGQVNQPQHF. The CDR3 nucleotides read TGTGCCAGCAGCGTTTCTGGACAGGTTAATCAGCCCCAGCATTTT.

In its sample, this clone was seen once. This chain uses TRBV15 with TRBJ2-2; possibly TRBD1 for D (5 bases). The CDR3 extends over 15 amino acids. The germline V gene encodes CDR1 LNHNV and CDR2 YYDKDF (reference sequence). Trimming removed 5 bases at V and 1 base at J, with 11 bases between. The CDR3 DNA follows: TGTGCCACCAGCGCCGTAGACAGGAACACCGGGGAGCTGTTTTTT. Translation: CATSAVDRNTGELFF.

The chain combines TRBV10-3 with TRBJ1-4; no definite D call. The ends were cut back, 4 bases at V and 8 bases at J, with 14 bases in the middle. The germline V gene encodes CDR1 ENHRY and CDR2 SYGVKD. This CDR3 is 14 amino acids long. The CDR3: CAISGHLPEEKLFF. The CDR3 region has the DNA TGTGCCATCAGTGGACACCTACCCGAGGAAAAACTGTTTTTT.

The V and J genes are TRBV4-1 and TRBJ2-7; maybe TRBD1 (6 bases). CDR3 length equals 14 residues. CDR1 and CDR2 from the germline V gene are MGHRA and YSYEKL. The V and J ends lost 2 bases and 6 bases respectively, with 14 bases between them. CDR3 nucleotides: TGCGCCAGCAGCCAACCCCCCACAGGGCCCGAGCAGTACTTC. Amino acids: CASSQPPTGPEQYF.

This chain uses TRBV4-1 with TRBJ1-1; D is unclear. Germline V lookup: CDR1 MGHRA, CDR2 YSYEKL. The CDR3 is 14 amino acids. Trimming removed 0 bases from V and 2 bases from J, with 7 bases in between. CDR3 nucleotides: TGCGCCAGCAGCCAAGATCTCGGTAACACTGAAGCTTTCTTT. It is translated as CASSQDLGNTEAFF.

In its sample, this clone was seen many times. CDR3 coding DNA: TGTGCCAGCGGATTTGGCCTCCGTTGCTTCTTC. This encodes CASGFGLRCFF. J is TRBJ2-1 and V is TRBV2, with D hard to call. This CDR3 comprises 11 residues. Germline CDR1 and CDR2: SNHLY and FYNNEI. Between the trimmed V and J ends, which lost 8 bases and 16 bases, there was a span of 18 bases.

The rearrangement links TRBV11-2 to TRBJ2-5; 11 positions agree with TRBD1. Germline V gene lookup returns CDR1 SGHAT and CDR2 FQNNGV. CDR3 length: 14 amino acids. V shed 8 bases, J shed 4 bases, and the junction held 6 bases outside the gene matches. The CDR3 reads CASSRDRGSETQYF. CDR3 nucleotide sequence: TGTGCCAGCTCGCGGGACAGGGGGTCAGAGACCCAGTACTTC.

V and J are TRBV7-9 and TRBJ1-1; D not resolved. The CDR3 covers 14 residues. Germline V CDR1 and CDR2: SEHNR, FQNEAQ (reference sequence). The V end lost 1 base, the J end lost 4 bases, and 10 bases lay between the germline ends. The CDR3 DNA reads as TGTGCCAGCAGCTTAGACGTTACGGGCACTGAAGCTTTCTTT. Translation gives CASSLDVTGTEAFF.

This clone was seen a few times. The chain is built from TRBV6-5 and TRBJ2-7, with D possibly being TRBD1 (6 bases). The CDR3 sequence is 14 residues long. Germline values: CDR1 MNHEY, CDR2 SVGAGI. V was clipped by 2 bases and J by 7 bases, with 15 bases between them. The CDR3 nucleotides read TGTGCCAGCAGTTACGATTTGGGGGCGATTGAGCAGTACTTC. Translated, it gives CASSYDLGAIEQYF.

The V call is TRBV30, the J call TRBJ1-6; D uncertain. V dropped 3 bases and J dropped 8 bases, with 14 bases sitting between them. The germline V gene has CDR1 GTSNPN and CDR2 SVGIG (reference sequence). The CDR3 extends over 14 amino acids. CDR3 coding DNA: TGTGCCTGGAGGATGGAGGGAACTTATTCACCCCTCCACTTT. Translating it yields CAWRMEGTYSPLHF. Full variable domain (outside the CDR3, taken from reference TRBV30 and TRBJ1-6): SQTIHQWPATLVQPVGSPLSLECTVEGTSNPNLYWYRQAAGRGLQLLFYSVGIGQISSEVPQNLSASRPQDRQFILSSKKLLLSDSGFYLCAWRMEGTYSPLHFGNGTRLTVT.

The V gene is TRBV4-3, the J gene TRBJ2-3, with D tentatively TRBD1 or TRBD2 (5 bases each). The V gene lost 1 base and the J gene lost 6 bases, with 14 bases spanning the gap. In germline, CDR1 is LGHNA, CDR2 YSLEER. The CDR3 is made up of 15 amino acids. The CDR3 DNA reads as TGCGCCAGCAGCCAAGGAAGACCCCGGGGCGATACGCAGTATTTT. Protein sequence: CASSQGRPRGDTQYF.

To note about this clone: The sample has other DNA sequences that encode this CDR3 too. CDR3 loop: CASSLGTYEQYF. The DNA of the CDR3 is TGCGCCAGCAGCTTGGGTACCTACGAGCAGTACTTC. The chain links TRBV5-1 to TRBJ2-7, with D unclear. Trimming stripped 0 bases from V and 2 bases from J, with 3 bases between. Per the germline V gene, CDR1 is SGHRS and CDR2 is YFSETQ. CDR3 length equals 12 residues.

The chain carries TRBV19 and TRBJ2-3; D may be TRBD2 (6 bases). Trimming pared 4 bases from V and 0 bases from J, leaving 11 bases between. CDR1 and CDR2 (germline): LNHDA, SQIVND (reference sequence). There are 15 residues in the CDR3. CDR3 nucleotide sequence: TGTGCCAGTAGTACCCTGCGGGAAAGCACAGATACGCAGTATTTT. As protein: CASSTLRESTDTQYF.

The CDR3, as DNA: TGCGCCAGCAGCTTGGGGTCTGCGGGCAATGAGCAGTTCTTC. Amino acid sequence: CASSLGSAGNEQFF. V and J are TRBV5-1 and TRBJ2-1; tentatively, D is TRBD2 (5 bases). Trimming pared 0 bases from V and 6 bases from J, leaving 10 bases between. The CDR3 sequence is 14 residues long. From germline, CDR1 is SGHRS and CDR2 YFSETQ. Combining the CDR3 with reference TRBV5-1 and TRBJ2-1 gives the whole variable domain KAGVTQTPRYLIKTRGQQVTLSCSPISGHRSVSWYQQTPGQGLQFLFEYFSETQRNKGNFPGRFSGRQFSNSRSEMNVSTLELGDSALYLCASSLGSAGNEQFFGPGTRLTVL.

The chain carries TRBV30 and TRBJ1-4; D uncertain. This CDR3 spans 11 amino acids. Germline V CDR1 and CDR2: GTSNPN, SVGIG (reference sequence). V lost 3 bases, J lost 6 bases, and 5 bases lay in between. This CDR3 is CAWSMDEKLFF. The CDR3 bases are TGTGCCTGGAGCATGGATGAAAAACTGTTTTTT.

J is TRBJ2-5 and V is TRBV9; TRBD1 agrees at 8 bases. V was clipped by 4 bases and J by 3 bases; unmatched bases: 8. CDR3 length: 15 amino acids. Germline assignment: CDR1 SGDLS and CDR2 YYNGEE. The CDR3: CASSYTGQGEETQYF. The CDR3 bases are TGTGCCAGCAGCTACACCGGACAGGGAGAAGAGACCCAGTACTTC.

About this clone: The sample holds other DNA sequences that translate to the same CDR3. J is TRBJ1-5 and V is TRBV29-1; D is perhaps TRBD1 (6 bases). Germline V CDR1 and CDR2: SQVTM, ANQGSEA. There are 13 residues in the CDR3. Trimming took 4 bases from V and 5 from J, leaving 12 bases between them. CDR3 DNA: TGCAGCGTTGGGGTAGAGGGGGATCAGCCCCAGCATTTT. Translating gives CSVGVEGDQPQHF.

A few counts support this clone. V gene TRBV5-1 combines with J gene TRBJ2-2, with D possibly matching TRBD1 (6 bases). Germline V gene data show CDR1 as SGHRS and CDR2 as YFSETQ. This CDR3 comprises 14 residues. The germline V and J ends were trimmed by 0 bases and 7 bases, with 10 bases remaining between them. CDR3 DNA sequence: TGCGCCAGCAGCTTGGGGACAGTCGGCGGGGAGCTGTTTTTT. Translated, it gives CASSLGTVGGELFF.

This chain joins TRBV10-3 and TRBJ2-5; D possibly corresponds to TRBD2 (5 bases). Between the trimmed V and J ends, which lost 4 bases and 5 bases, there was a span of 17 bases. The CDR3 sequence is 15 residues long. The V gene's germline CDR1 is ENHRY and CDR2 SYGVKD. The DNA for the CDR3 is TGTGCCATCAGTGGGGATGAGGCGGGCAGTGAGACCCAGTACTTC. Protein product: CAISGDEAGSETQYF.